The 15 T cell receptor beta chains listed next were all sequenced from one sample in a study of identifying expanded T cells in peripheral blood. Here immunoSEQ multiplex PCR was the method, and the copy in TCRdb shows in-frame clones only, minus some. Among 50,000 to 65,000 clones listed, around 83% were seen once. Sequencing input: blood. The receptor set was obtained from a person aged 18 to 69 in good health.

The chain employs TRBV27 and TRBJ2-2; 7 bases are a match to TRBD1. The CDR3 contains 12 residues. The V and J ends lost 8 bases and 4 bases, in that order; junction bases with no gene match: 1. CDR1 MNHEY and CDR2 SMNVEV come from the germline V gene (reference sequence). This chain's CDR3 is CASGTATGELFF. CDR3 DNA: TGTGCCAGCGGGACAGCCACCGGGGAGCTGTTTTTT.

This clone was detected only once. This rearrangement joins TRBV5-1 to TRBJ2-5; D might be TRBD2 (5 bases). The germline V gene has CDR1 SGHRS and CDR2 YFSETQ. This CDR3 spans 15 amino acids. Trimming cost V 0 bases and J 5 bases, with 14 bases left between them. CDR3 sequence: CASSLESGVGETQYF. CDR3 in DNA: TGCGCCAGCAGCTTGGAGAGCGGAGTGGGGGAGACCCAGTACTTC. Filled out from reference TRBV5-1 and TRBJ2-5, the complete variable domain reads KAGVTQTPRYLIKTRGQQVTLSCSPISGHRSVSWYQQTPGQGLQFLFEYFSETQRNKGNFPGRFSGRQFSNSRSEMNVSTLELGDSALYLCASSLESGVGETQYFGPGTRLLVL.

The chain recombines TRBV25-1 with TRBJ2-5; TRBD2 matches at 7 bases. This CDR3 is 16 amino acids long. Germline V gene data show CDR1 as MGHDK and CDR2 as SYGVNS. The trim removed 5 bases at V and 3 bases at J, leaving 12 bases unmatched. The CDR3 DNA reads TGTGCCAGCAGTCCTGAGGCTAGCGGATTCAAAGAGACCCAGTACTTC. As protein: CASSPEASGFKETQYF.

This clone has just a few counts. The chain employs TRBV18 and TRBJ1-2; D unresolved. V lost 1 base and J 0 bases, leaving 12 bases between the germline ends. The CDR3 is 16 residues long. CDR1 is KGHSH, CDR2 LQKENI, per germline. The CDR3 reads CASSPLGQRANYGYTF. CDR3 in DNA: TGTGCCAGCTCACCACTTGGGCAAAGAGCTAACTATGGCTACACCTTC.

The chain recombines TRBV18 with TRBJ1-1, with a possible D match to TRBD1 (5 bases). Looked up from germline, CDR1 is KGHSH and CDR2 is LQKENI. The CDR3 is made up of 15 amino acids. Trimming removed 0 bases from V and 0 bases from J, with 8 bases in between. CDR3 nucleotides: TGTGCCAGCTCACCACCGATCAGGGTGAACACTGAAGCTTTCTTT. Translation: CASSPPIRVNTEAFF.

The chain is built from TRBV7-2 and TRBJ1-1, with a tentative D call TRBD1 (6 bases). Germline-derived CDR1 and CDR2 are SGHTA and FQGNSA. The CDR3 length is 14 residues. Between the trimmed V and J ends, which lost 4 bases and 3 bases, there was a span of 12 bases. The CDR3: CASSSRGGDTEAFF. Written as DNA, the CDR3 is TGTGCCAGCAGCTCTAGAGGGGGAGACACTGAAGCTTTCTTT.

The chain carries TRBV21-1 and TRBJ2-3; the table assigns TRBD2, which was not confirmed against the DNA. TRBV21-1 is marked as a pseudogene. The CDR3 totals 17 residues. The CDR3 reads CASSPRLAGDPTDTQYF. DNA of the CDR3: TGTGCCAGCAGCCCCCGCCTGGCGGGGGATCCCACAGATACGCAGTATTTT.

This chain connects TRBV6-4 to TRBJ2-3, with TRBD2 matching over 9 bases. The CDR3 covers 13 residues. J lost 9 bases, V lost 2 bases, and 3 bases had no gene match. Germline V gives CDR1 MRHNA, CDR2 SNTAGT. CDR3 sequence: CASSDLAGRTQYF. For the CDR3, the DNA is TGTGCCAGCAGTGACCTAGCGGGGAGAACGCAGTATTTT.

V usage is TRBV20-1 and J usage is TRBJ2-7, with no clear D. V gave up 3 bases and J gave up 5 bases, with 8 bases separating them. Germline V gene data show CDR1 as DFQATT and CDR2 as SNEGSKA (reference sequence). CDR3 length: 11 amino acids. The CDR3 bases are TGCAGTGCTAGGGTAGGGAACGAGCAGTACGTC. Its translation is CSARVGNEQYV.

This chain links TRBV13 with TRBJ1-2; D is possibly TRBD1 (6 bases). V was cut by 5 bases and J by 2 bases, with 9 bases left in between. CDR1 PRHDT and CDR2 FYEKMQ come from the germline V gene (reference sequence). CDR3 size: 13 residues. CDR3: CASSPTGNYGYTF. The CDR3 nucleotides are TGTGCCAGCAGCCCAACAGGGAACTATGGCTACACCTTC.

V gene TRBV5-5 combines with J gene TRBJ1-5; D uncertain. From germline, CDR1 is SGHKS and CDR2 YYEKEE (reference sequence). CDR3 length equals 15 residues. Trimming took off 0 bases at V and 6 bases at J, with 13 bases between the two ends. CDR3 DNA: TGTGCCAGCAGCTTGGACCCCAGAGCGGGTCAGCCCCAGCATTTT. It encodes CASSLDPRAGQPQHF.

This chain links TRBV6-5 with TRBJ1-2; no reliable D call. The germline V gene encodes CDR1 MNHEY and CDR2 SVGAGI. The V end was cut by 4 bases, the J end by 2 bases, with 2 bases between. The CDR3 covers 11 residues. For the CDR3, the DNA is TGTGCCAGCAGTTCGAACTATGGCTACACCTTC. It yields the protein CASSSNYGYTF.

V gene TRBV7-6 combines with J gene TRBJ2-2; no reliable D call. The CDR3 is made up of 16 amino acids. The V and J ends lost 0 bases and 0 bases respectively, with 8 bases between them. Germline CDR1 and CDR2: SGHVS and FNYEAQ. The CDR3 region is CASSLAQASNTGELFF. CDR3 nucleotide sequence: TGTGCCAGCAGCTTAGCCCAGGCATCGAACACCGGGGAGCTGTTTTTT.

A note on this clone: Other DNA sequences within the sample encode an identical CDR3. The CDR3 loop reads CASSLSAGGAGELFF. CDR3 DNA sequence: TGCGCCAGCAGTCTTAGCGCAGGGGGGGCCGGGGAGCTGTTTTTT. The chain employs TRBV5-1 and TRBJ2-2; possibly TRBD1 or TRBD2 for D (7 bases each). This CDR3 is built from 15 residues. V dropped 5 bases and J dropped 6 bases, with 17 bases sitting between them. Germline assignment: CDR1 SGHRS and CDR2 YFSETQ.

This rearrangement joins TRBV7-6 to TRBJ2-3; D is perhaps TRBD2 (6 bases). CDR3 length: 12 amino acids. Trimming pared 4 bases from V and 6 bases from J, leaving 8 bases between. Germline CDR1 is SGHVS and CDR2 is FNYEAQ. The CDR3 DNA reads TGTGCCAGCAGCTCCCTAGCGGATACGCAGTATTTT. This encodes CASSSLADTQYF.